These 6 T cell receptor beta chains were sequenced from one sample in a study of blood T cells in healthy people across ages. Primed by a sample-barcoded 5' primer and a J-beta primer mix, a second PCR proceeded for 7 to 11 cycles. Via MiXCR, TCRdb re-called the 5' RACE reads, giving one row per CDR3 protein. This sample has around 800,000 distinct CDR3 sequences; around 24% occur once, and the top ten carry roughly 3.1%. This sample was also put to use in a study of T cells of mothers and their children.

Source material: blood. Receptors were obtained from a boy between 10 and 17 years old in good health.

The CDR3 DNA follows: TGCGCCAGCAGCTTGGAGCATCCCCTCGCCAAAAACATTCAGTACTTC. Translated: CASSLEHPLAKNIQYF. The rearrangement uses TRBV5-1 and TRBJ2-4, with no clear D. CDR3 length equals 16 residues. Per germline, CDR1 SGHRS and CDR2 YFSETQ. The V end lost 0 bases, the J end lost 1 base, and 11 bases lay between the germline ends.

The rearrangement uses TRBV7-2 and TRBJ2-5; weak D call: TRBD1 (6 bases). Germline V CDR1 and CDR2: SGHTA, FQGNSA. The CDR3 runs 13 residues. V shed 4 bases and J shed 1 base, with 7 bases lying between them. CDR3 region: CASSWDTQETQYF. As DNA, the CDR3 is TGTGCCAGCAGCTGGGACACCCAAGAGACCCAGTACTTC.

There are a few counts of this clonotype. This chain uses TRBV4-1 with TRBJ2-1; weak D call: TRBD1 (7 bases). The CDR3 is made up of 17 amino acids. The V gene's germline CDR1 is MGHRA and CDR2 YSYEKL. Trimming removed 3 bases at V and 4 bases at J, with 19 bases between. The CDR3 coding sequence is TGCGCCAGCAGCCACCTCCGGACAGGAGGGGCTTACAATGAGCAGTTCTTC. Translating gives CASSHLRTGGAYNEQFF.

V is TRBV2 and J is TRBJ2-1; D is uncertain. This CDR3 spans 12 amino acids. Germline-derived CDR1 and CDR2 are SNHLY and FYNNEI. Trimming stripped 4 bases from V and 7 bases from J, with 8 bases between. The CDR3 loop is CASSGSTNEQFF. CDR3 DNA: TGTGCCAGCAGTGGTTCTACGAATGAGCAGTTCTTC.

This CDR3 is CSVDTRDGSYEQYF. The CDR3, as DNA: TGCAGCGTAGACACCCGGGACGGCTCCTACGAGCAGTACTTC. V usage is TRBV29-1 and J usage is TRBJ2-7; D possibly matches TRBD1 or TRBD2 (5 bases each). Germline CDR1 SQVTM, CDR2 ANQGSEA. V was cut by 6 bases and J by 0 bases, with 15 bases left in between. CDR3 length: 14 residues.

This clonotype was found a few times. The CDR3 DNA sequence: TGTGCCAGCAGCCAAGGCTCTATGCAGTACTTC. It specifies CASSQGSMQYF. J is TRBJ2-7 and V is TRBV3-1; D gene uncertain. This CDR3 has 11 residues. In germline, CDR1 is LGHDT, CDR2 YNNKEL (reference sequence). Trimming took 1 base from V and 9 from J, leaving 7 bases between them.